This TCR beta chain was captured in a study of blood T cell repertoires in COVID-19. Overall study context: From the United States, Italy and Spain came samples of acute and convalescent COVID-19. The cDNA or gDNA used as material had been derived from T cells, B-cell-depleted T cells, or PBMCs.

Authors' analysis steps: Amplified reference gene primers provided the basis for estimating nucleated cell counts. The protocol was immunoSEQ multiplex PCR, while the TCRdb copy is restricted to in-frame clones and leaves out a portion. D and trimming were read from the DNA, whereas the V and J calls and clone size are those reported in that table. Of 150,000 to 200,000 clones listed, roughly 82% are singletons. This clone was observed once. Per germline, CDR1 KGHDR and CDR2 SFDVKD. This CDR3 region has 12 residues. V was pared by 0 bases and J by 10 bases, with 8 bases between. This chain connects TRBV24-1 to TRBJ1-1; D remains ambiguous. The sample comprised peripheral blood. This receptor was obtained from a woman aged 30 to 39 with acute or convalescent COVID-19. In DNA form, the CDR3 reads TGTGCCACCAGTGATTTGTTAGGAGCAGCTTTCTTT. Translating it yields CATSDLLGAAFF.